This T cell receptor (beta chain) was recorded in a study of shared clonotypes between healthy human individuals. As for the study in general: Each donor contributed plates that comprised three CD4 naive, three CD4 memory, two CD8 naive and one CD8 memory.

TCRdb's table, derived via immunoSEQ multiplex PCR, lists solely in-frame clones and lacks some. The sample gives 2.3 million or so clones, over 85% of which show up once; 0.39% is in the top ten. Notes on the study in general: Shared across four donors were around 5% of the naive CD4 clonotypes. The four-donor shared clonotypes exceeded non-shared clonotypes in generation probability, with non-shared ones scoring lower.

This CDR3 region has 13 residues. CDR1 is LGHNT, CDR2 FRNRAP, per germline. V gave up 6 bases and J gave up 3 bases, with 9 bases separating them. None of the donors, who were healthy HIV-negative adults, had recently had acute infections or vaccinations. Concerning this clone: What it recognizes is unknown.

V gene TRBV12-5 combines with J gene TRBJ1-3; possibly TRBD1 for D (6 bases). The sequencing sample was made of naive CD4+ T cells from PBMCs. Subset noted: CD45RA+ positively selected. The receptor was isolated from a man aged 18 to 29 in good health. Some clones in this sample may be carry-over from other donors' samples. The CDR3 loop reads CASGSGVGNTIYF. The CDR3 DNA reads TGTGCTAGTGGCTCAGGGGTTGGAAACACCATATATTTT.